Sequencing of this T cell receptor (beta chain) was carried out in a study of T-cell reconstitution after alpha-beta-depleted transplantation in children. The study's findings and limits: Where alpha-beta T cells came from about two months after transplant was reportedly several hundred expanded graft clones. The main origin of T-cell counts and diversity one year after transplant was newly produced T cells.

TCRbeta library construction was performed incorporating unique molecular identifiers. TCRdb recomputed calls from the PCR reads with MiXCR, one row per CDR3 protein. The sample lists about 240,000 distinct CDR3 sequences, about 25% occurring once. In this sample, this clonotype turned up a few times. As yet, its antigen is unknown. Sequencing used PBMCs, obtained before TCRalphabeta/CD19-depleted stem cell transplant. This clonotype was sampled from a girl aged 2-10 years with Fanconi anemia, due to receive a stem cell transplant.

CDR3 bases: TGTGCCAGCAGCTCAGACCGGGACAGGATGGCCGAGCAGTACTTC. Its translation is CASSSDRDRMAEQYF. The V call is TRBV7-9, the J call TRBJ2-7, with 8 bases that match TRBD1. The CDR3 has 15 residues. CDR1 SEHNR and CDR2 FQNEAQ come from the germline V gene (reference sequence). The V and J ends lost 4 bases and 6 bases, in that order; junction bases with no gene match: 11.